Presented here are 12 T cell receptor beta chains from one specimen sequenced in a study of T cells in localized non-small cell lung cancer. TCRdb keeps only in-frame clones here, not all; method: immunoSEQ multiplex PCR. The repertoire consists of 20,000 to 25,000 clones, with about 87% occurring once and the leading ten covering more than 10%. The sequenced sample was PBMCs, obtained before any cancer treatment. Source of these receptors: a man aged 35 to 69 with stage II squamous cell lung carcinoma.

V gene TRBV18 combines with J gene TRBJ2-7; TRBD1 or TRBD2 may be the D gene (5 bases each). Per germline, CDR1 KGHSH and CDR2 LQKENI. V gave up 3 bases and J gave up 5 bases, with 11 bases separating them. The CDR3 sequence is 13 residues long. CDR3 nucleotides: TGTGCCAGCTCACCGGGACCACCTGACGAGCAGTACTTC. This codes for CASSPGPPDEQYF.

The chain is built from TRBV7-2 and TRBJ1-4; possibly TRBD1 for D (5 bases). This CDR3 is 15 amino acids long. V dropped 0 bases and J dropped 4 bases, with 9 bases sitting between them. The V gene's germline CDR1 is SGHTA and CDR2 FQGNSA. The CDR3 DNA reads TGTGCCAGCAGCTTAGCGGGGGTCGGTAATGAAAAACTGTTTTTT. This gives the protein CASSLAGVGNEKLFF.

The rearrangement joins TRBV9 to TRBJ1-3, with D unresolved. V was clipped by 0 bases and J by 4 bases, with 11 bases between them. The CDR3 is 15 residues long. Germline lookup yields CDR1 SGDLS and CDR2 YYNGEE. Written as DNA, the CDR3 is TGTGCCAGCAGCGTAGAGATTACCAGGGGAAACACCATATATTTT. Protein product: CASSVEITRGNTIYF.

The rearrangement uses TRBV20-1 and TRBJ1-2; TRBD1 might be the D (5 bases). The germline CDR1 and CDR2 sequences are DFQATT and SNEGSKA (reference sequence). The CDR3 contains 11 residues. The V gene lost 5 bases and the J gene lost 4 bases, with 8 bases spanning the gap. DNA of the CDR3: TGCAGTGCTGGGGGGGGCTATGGCTACACCTTC. Translating gives CSAGGGYGYTF.

J is TRBJ2-3 and V is TRBV2, with a weak D call TRBD2 (6 bases). The CDR3 contains 14 residues. The V end lost 11 bases, the J end lost 2 bases, and 17 bases lay between the germline ends. The germline CDR1 and CDR2 sequences are SNHLY and FYNNEI. CDR3 protein: CACCPAGYTDTQYF. CDR3 DNA: TGTGCCTGTTGCCCAGCGGGTTACACAGATACGCAGTATTTT.

CDR3: CASSASPGSTDTQYF. Here the CDR3 DNA reads TGTGCCAGCAGCGCGTCTCCTGGTAGCACAGATACGCAGTATTTT. The genes are TRBV9 and TRBJ2-3; D uncertain. Germline CDR1 is SGDLS and CDR2 is YYNGEE. The germline V and J ends were trimmed by 3 bases and 0 bases, with 11 bases remaining between them. There are 15 residues in the CDR3. Full variable domain (missing parts from reference TRBV9 and TRBJ2-3): DSGVTQTPKHLITATGQRVTLRCSPRSGDLSVYWYQQSLDQGLQFLIQYYNGEERAKGNILERFSAQQFPDLHSELNLSSLELGDSALYFCASSASPGSTDTQYFGPGTRLTVL.

A single count supports this clone. This chain joins TRBV27 and TRBJ2-7; D could derive from TRBD1 or TRBD2 (6 bases each). Per germline, CDR1 MNHEY and CDR2 SMNVEV (reference sequence). Trimming cost V 8 bases and J 2 bases, with 16 bases left between them. This CDR3 has 14 amino acids. The DNA of the CDR3 is TGTGCCAGCGGAAGGGCCGGGGGCACCTACGAGCAGTACTTC. Residues: CASGRAGGTYEQYF.

V usage is TRBV2 and J usage is TRBJ1-6; TRBD1 is a possible D gene (6 bases). The CDR3 sequence is 14 residues long. Between the trimmed V and J ends, which lost 5 bases and 7 bases, there was a span of 12 bases. Germline V gene lookup returns CDR1 SNHLY and CDR2 FYNNEI. CDR3 nucleotides: TGTGCCAGCAGTCCCGGGACACCGAATTCACCCCTCCACTTT. Protein: CASSPGTPNSPLHF.

This clone came up once. This chain joins TRBV19 and TRBJ2-3, with D uncertain. Trimming removed 3 bases at V and 3 bases at J, with 13 bases between. This CDR3 comprises 15 residues. Per the germline V gene, CDR1 is LNHDA and CDR2 is SQIVND (reference sequence). CDR3 sequence reads: CASSMERKETDTQYF. The CDR3 region has the DNA TGTGCCAGTAGTATGGAGCGAAAAGAAACAGATACGCAGTATTTT.

This sequence joins TRBV18 and TRBJ2-4; D remains ambiguous. Germline V CDR1 and CDR2: KGHSH, LQKENI. Trimming shortened V by 0 bases and J by 0 bases, and 9 bases separated the two germline ends. The CDR3 has 16 amino acids. The CDR3 is CASSPPYPSAKNIQYF. The CDR3, as DNA: TGTGCCAGCTCACCACCGTATCCCTCAGCCAAAAACATTCAGTACTTC.

This clone has more than one count but fewer than ten. V gene TRBV14 combines with J gene TRBJ2-7; the D gene is possibly TRBD1 (5 bases). V was cut by 4 bases and J by 5 bases, with 18 bases left in between. The CDR3 runs 15 residues. Germline loops: CDR1 SGHDN, CDR2 FVKESK. The DNA of the CDR3 is TGTGCCAGCAGCCCTCAGGGCCTTGATGGGAACGAGCAGTACTTC. Encoded protein: CASSPQGLDGNEQYF.

This clone rates as medium-sized. This chain links TRBV6-5 with TRBJ2-7, with D maybe TRBD1 (5 bases). This CDR3 has 14 amino acids. Germline V gene sequence: CDR1 MNHEY, CDR2 SVGAGI. The V end was cut by 5 bases, the J end by 4 bases, with 15 bases between. The CDR3 DNA reads as TGTGCCAGCAGTCCAGCAGGGAATTGGTACGAGCAGTACTTC. Amino acid sequence: CASSPAGNWYEQYF.